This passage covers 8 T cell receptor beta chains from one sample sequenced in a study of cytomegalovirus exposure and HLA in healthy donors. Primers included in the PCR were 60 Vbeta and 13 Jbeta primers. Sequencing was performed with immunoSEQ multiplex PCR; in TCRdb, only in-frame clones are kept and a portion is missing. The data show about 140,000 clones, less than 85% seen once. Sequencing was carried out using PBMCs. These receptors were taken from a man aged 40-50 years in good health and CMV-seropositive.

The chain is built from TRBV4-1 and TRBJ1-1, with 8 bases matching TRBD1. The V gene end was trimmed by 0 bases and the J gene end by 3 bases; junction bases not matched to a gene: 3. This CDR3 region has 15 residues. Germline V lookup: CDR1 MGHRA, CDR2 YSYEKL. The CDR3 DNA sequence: TGCGCCAGCAGCCAAGACCCGACAGGGGACACTGAAGCTTTCTTT. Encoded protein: CASSQDPTGDTEAFF.

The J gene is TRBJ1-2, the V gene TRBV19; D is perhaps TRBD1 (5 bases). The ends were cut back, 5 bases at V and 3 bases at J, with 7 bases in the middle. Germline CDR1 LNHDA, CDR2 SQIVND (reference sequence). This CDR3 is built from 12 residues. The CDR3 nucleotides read TGTGCCAGTAGTCCCAGGGACTATGGCTACACCTTC. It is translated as CASSPRDYGYTF.

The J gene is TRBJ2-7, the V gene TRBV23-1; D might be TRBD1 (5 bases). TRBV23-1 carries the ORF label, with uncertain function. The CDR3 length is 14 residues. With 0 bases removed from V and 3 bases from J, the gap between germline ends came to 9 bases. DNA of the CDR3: TGCGCCAGCAGTCAATCTACAGGTAGCTACGAGCAGTACTTC. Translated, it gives CASSQSTGSYEQYF.

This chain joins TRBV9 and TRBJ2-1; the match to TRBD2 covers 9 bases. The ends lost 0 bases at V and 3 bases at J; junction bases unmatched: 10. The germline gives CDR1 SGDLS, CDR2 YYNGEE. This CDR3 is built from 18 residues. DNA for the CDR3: TGTGCCAGCAGCGTAGGGTCAGGTAGCGGGGGTTTCTACAATGAGCAGTTCTTC. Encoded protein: CASSVGSGSGGFYNEQFF.

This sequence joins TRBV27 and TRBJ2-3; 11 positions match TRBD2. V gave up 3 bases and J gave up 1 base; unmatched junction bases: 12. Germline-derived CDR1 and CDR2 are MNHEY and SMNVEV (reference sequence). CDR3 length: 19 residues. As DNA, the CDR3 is TGTGCCAGCAGTTTGGGTAGCGGGAGGGCCCGTTGGGGCACAGATACGCAGTATTTT. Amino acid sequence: CASSLGSGRARWGTDTQYF.

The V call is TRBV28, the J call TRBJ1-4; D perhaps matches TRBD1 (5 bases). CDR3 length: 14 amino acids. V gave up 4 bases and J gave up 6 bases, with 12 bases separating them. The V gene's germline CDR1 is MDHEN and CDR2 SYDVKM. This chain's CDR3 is CASSSGGEYEKLFF. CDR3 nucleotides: TGTGCCAGCAGTTCGGGAGGGGAGTATGAAAAACTGTTTTTT. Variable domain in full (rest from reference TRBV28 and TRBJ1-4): DVKVTQSSRYLVKRTGEKVFLECVQDMDHENMFWYRQDPGLGLRLIYFSYDVKMKEKGDIPEGYSVSREKKERFSLILESASTNQTSMYLCASSSGGEYEKLFFGSGTQLSVL.

This CDR3 reads CASRSPTGQPQHF. CDR3 DNA: TGTGCCAGCAGGAGCCCCACGGGTCAGCCCCAGCATTTT. The J gene is TRBJ1-5, the V gene TRBV6-1; no firm D call. With 6 bases removed from V and 6 bases from J, the gap between germline ends came to 12 bases. Germline CDR1 MNHNS, CDR2 SASEGT. The CDR3 sequence is 13 residues long.

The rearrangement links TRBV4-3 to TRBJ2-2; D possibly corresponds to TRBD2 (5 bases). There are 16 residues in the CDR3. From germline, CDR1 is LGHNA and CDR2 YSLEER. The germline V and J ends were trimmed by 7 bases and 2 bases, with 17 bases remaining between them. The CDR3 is CASNPGPGSNTGELFF. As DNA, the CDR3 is TGCGCCAGCAACCCGGGCCCGGGGTCAAACACCGGGGAGCTGTTTTTT.